This is a list of T cell receptor beta chains from one sample in a study of blood T cell repertoires in COVID-19. The method was immunoSEQ multiplex PCR; TCRdb's version includes in-frame clones alone and lacks a portion of them. The table lists tens of thousands of clones, 76% of them singletons, with 6.5% to 9% in the top ten. Sequenced material: peripheral blood. These receptors all stem from a man in his 70s with acute or convalescent COVID-19. Each CDR3 is given with its conserved first and last residue. A D gene is named only where the DNA matches it firmly. Not all rows give a size; the values are once, few, many and, for expanded clones, a class.

.	TRBV4-1	.	TRBJ2-1	TGCGCCAGCAGCCAAGAATCCAGGCCCCACAATGAGCAGTTCTTC	CASSQESRPHNEQFF
TRBD1	TRBV5-1	many	TRBJ1-1	TGCGCCAGCAGCTTCAGGGGGCTCGGCACTGAAGCTTTCTTT	CASSFRGLGTEAFF
.	TRBV20-1	.	TRBJ1-4	TGCAGTGCTAGTAAAGGGAGAGGAACTAATGAAAAACTGTTTTTT	CSASKGRGTNEKLFF
.	TRBV5-1	.	TRBJ2-5	TGCGCCAGCAGCCGCCAGACAGGAGAAGAGACCCAGTACTTC	CASSRQTGEETQYF
TRBD1	TRBV28	.	TRBJ1-2	TGTGCCAGCAGACAGACAGGGGCCGGCTATGGCTACACCTTC	CASRQTGAGYGYTF
TRBD1	TRBV5-5	.	TRBJ2-7	TGTGCCAGCAGCGCGGAAGGGACAGGGCCCCACGAGCAGTACTTC	CASSAEGTGPHEQYF
TRBD2	TRBV10-1	.	TRBJ2-3	TGCGCCAGCAGTCAATATGGACTAGCTGTTGCAGATACGCAGTATTTT	CASSQYGLAVADTQYF
.	TRBV14	.	TRBJ2-3	TGTGCCAGCAGCCAAGATTTGGAGACAGATACGCAGTATTTT	CASSQDLETDTQYF
.	TRBV6-6	.	TRBJ2-7	TGTGCCAGCAGAGAAGGGACTCGTTCCTACGAGCAGTACTTC	CASREGTRSYEQYF
TRBD1	TRBV6-6	.	TRBJ1-3	TGTGCCAGCAGCGCGGAGACAGGGTTTGTGGACACCATATATTTT	CASSAETGFVDTIYF
TRBD1	TRBV9	.	TRBJ1-1	TGTGCCAGCAGCGCGGACAGGGTGGCCACTGAAGCTTTCTTT	CASSADRVATEAFF
.	TRBV19	.	TRBJ1-1	TGTGCCAGTAGTATTGGACAGAACACTGAAGCTTTCTTT	CASSIGQNTEAFF
TRBD1	TRBV5-6	.	TRBJ1-4	TGTGCCAGCAGCCTTGGCCCGGACAGGACTGAAAAACTGTTTTTT	CASSLGPDRTEKLFF
TRBD1	TRBV7-9	.	TRBJ2-3	TGTGCCAGCAGCCTCAGGACAGGGGGCTGGGAAGATACGCAGTATTTT	CASSLRTGGWEDTQYF
TRBD2	TRBV10-2	once	TRBJ2-1	TGCGCCAGCAGTGCGGGAGCGGGATTTACTCCCTACAATGAGCAGTTCTTC	CASSAGAGFTPYNEQFF
.	TRBV6-1	.	TRBJ2-2	TGTGCCAGCAGTGAGGCGGCCCACGGGAACACCGGGGAGCTGTTTTTT	CASSEAAHGNTGELFF
.	TRBV5-1	.	TRBJ2-5	TGCGCCAGCAGCTTGGGTTCCGGGGAGACCCAGTACTTC	CASSLGSGETQYF
TRBD1	TRBV7-8	.	TRBJ2-7	TGTGCCAGCAGCTTAGTAGGACAGGCCTACGAGCAGTACTTC	CASSLVGQAYEQYF
TRBD1	TRBV3-1/TRBV3-2	.	TRBJ1-1	TGTGCCAGCAGCCAAATATATTCAGGGGGCACTGAAGCTTTCTTT	CASSQIYSGGTEAFF
.	TRBV25-1	.	TRBJ2-3	TGTGCCAGCAGAGGGGGAGATACGCAGTATTTT	CASRGGDTQYF
.	TRBV2	.	TRBJ1-6	TGTGCCAGCAGTGCGGACAGCTCCTATAATTCACCCCTCCACTTT	CASSADSSYNSPLHF
TRBD2	TRBV7-9	few	TRBJ2-7	TGTGCCAGCAGCCCCCCTCTAGCGGGATCCCATGGGGACGAGCAGTACTTC	CASSPPLAGSHGDEQYF
TRBD1	TRBV3-1/TRBV3-2	medium-sized	TRBJ2-7	TGTGCCAGCGGGGGGACAGGCAGAGAGCAGTACTTC	CASGGTGREQYF
.	TRBV5-6	.	TRBJ1-2	TGTGCCAGCAGCTTGAACGGGGATGGCTACACCTTC	CASSLNGDGYTF
TRBD1	TRBV19	.	TRBJ1-6	TGTGCCAGCAAAAAGGGACAGTCCGACCCGAGCTCCTATAATTCACCCCTCCACTTT	CASKKGQSDPSSYNSPLHF
TRBD1	TRBV4-2	once	TRBJ2-1	TGTGCCAGCAGCAGACCGGGACAGGGGAACAATGAGCAGTTCTTC	CASSRPGQGNNEQFF
TRBD1	TRBV2	few	TRBJ1-2	TGTGCCAGCAGTGTTCAACAGGGGGCCTATGGCTACACCTTC	CASSVQQGAYGYTF
TRBD2	TRBV9	.	TRBJ2-2	TGTGCCAGCAGCGCGCAGGGAGGGGCCGGGGAGCTGTTTTTT	CASSAQGGAGELFF
TRBD1	TRBV7-9	.	TRBJ2-1	TGTGCCAGCAGCCTTGGGACAGGCCTTTACAATGAGCAGTTCTTC	CASSLGTGLYNEQFF
TRBD2	TRBV3-1/TRBV3-2	.	TRBJ2-7	TGTGCCAGCAGCCAATTGTCATCGGGACTAGCGGGTGAGCAGTACTTC	CASSQLSSGLAGEQYF
TRBD1	TRBV7-9	.	TRBJ2-7	TGTGCCAGCAGCGGACAGGGTAGTTACGAGCAGTACTTC	CASSGQGSYEQYF
TRBD2	TRBV28	.	TRBJ2-3	TGTGCCAGCAGTCTAAGCCCGTGGGCGGGAGAAGTGAATACGCAGTATTTT	CASSLSPWAGEVNTQYF
.	TRBV30	once	TRBJ1-2	TGTGCCTGGACAGGCTCTATGAGCTACACCTTC	CAWTGSMSYTF
.	TRBV27	.	TRBJ1-4	TGTGCCAGCAAGGTGGACTCGATCTTTGCAACTAATGAAAAACTGTTTTTT	CASKVDSIFATNEKLFF
TRBD1	TRBV5-6	once	TRBJ2-7	TGTGCCAGCAGCTCTCCCGAGGGGGCCCAAGAGCAGTACTTC	CASSSPEGAQEQYF
.	TRBV6-4	.	TRBJ2-5	TGTGCCAGCTGGACGAGGAGGGTCAGCCAAGAGACCCAGTACTTC	CASWTRRVSQETQYF
TRBD2	TRBV4-1	.	TRBJ2-5	TGCGCCAGCAGCCAATCATCTTACGCGGGGGGGCACCAAGAGACCCAGTACTTC	CASSQSSYAGGHQETQYF
.	TRBV12-5	.	TRBJ2-7	TGTGCTAGTGGTCCAGACACCTCCTACGAGCAGTACTTC	CASGPDTSYEQYF
.	TRBV24-1	.	TRBJ2-5	TGTGCCACCAGTGATTTGCAACCCGGGACACTTGGGGAGACCCAGTACTTC	CATSDLQPGTLGETQYF
.	TRBV6-5	.	TRBJ2-7	TGTGCCAGCAGTCCTGACACCGAGACCTACGAGCAGTACTTC	CASSPDTETYEQYF
TRBD1	TRBV3-1/TRBV3-2	.	TRBJ2-1	TGTGCCAGCAGTCGGGGGGACAGGGGAAACCATGAGCAGTTCTTC	CASSRGDRGNHEQFF
TRBD1	TRBV2	.	TRBJ1-1	TGTGCCAGCACCGTCGACAGGGCTAACACTGAAGCTTTCTTT	CASTVDRANTEAFF
TRBD1	TRBV13	.	TRBJ2-2	TGTGCCAGCAGCCTCCAGGGACAGGGGTACACCGGGGAGCTGTTTTTT	CASSLQGQGYTGELFF
.	TRBV7-9	.	TRBJ2-5	TGTGCCAGCAGGCCTGGGGGAGGAGCAGAGACCCAGTACTTC	CASRPGGGAETQYF
TRBD1	TRBV2	few	TRBJ1-6	TGTGCCAGCCAGGGGGACAATAAAATTCCACCCCTCCACTTT	CASQGDNKIPPLHF
TRBD1	TRBV9	.	TRBJ1-5	TGTGCCAGCAGCCCCGGCGGGACAGCAGATCAGCCCCAGCATTTT	CASSPGGTADQPQHF
.	TRBV19	.	TRBJ2-3	TGTGCCAGTAGTATAGGTGGAGCCCGCACAGATACGCAGTATTTT	CASSIGGARTDTQYF